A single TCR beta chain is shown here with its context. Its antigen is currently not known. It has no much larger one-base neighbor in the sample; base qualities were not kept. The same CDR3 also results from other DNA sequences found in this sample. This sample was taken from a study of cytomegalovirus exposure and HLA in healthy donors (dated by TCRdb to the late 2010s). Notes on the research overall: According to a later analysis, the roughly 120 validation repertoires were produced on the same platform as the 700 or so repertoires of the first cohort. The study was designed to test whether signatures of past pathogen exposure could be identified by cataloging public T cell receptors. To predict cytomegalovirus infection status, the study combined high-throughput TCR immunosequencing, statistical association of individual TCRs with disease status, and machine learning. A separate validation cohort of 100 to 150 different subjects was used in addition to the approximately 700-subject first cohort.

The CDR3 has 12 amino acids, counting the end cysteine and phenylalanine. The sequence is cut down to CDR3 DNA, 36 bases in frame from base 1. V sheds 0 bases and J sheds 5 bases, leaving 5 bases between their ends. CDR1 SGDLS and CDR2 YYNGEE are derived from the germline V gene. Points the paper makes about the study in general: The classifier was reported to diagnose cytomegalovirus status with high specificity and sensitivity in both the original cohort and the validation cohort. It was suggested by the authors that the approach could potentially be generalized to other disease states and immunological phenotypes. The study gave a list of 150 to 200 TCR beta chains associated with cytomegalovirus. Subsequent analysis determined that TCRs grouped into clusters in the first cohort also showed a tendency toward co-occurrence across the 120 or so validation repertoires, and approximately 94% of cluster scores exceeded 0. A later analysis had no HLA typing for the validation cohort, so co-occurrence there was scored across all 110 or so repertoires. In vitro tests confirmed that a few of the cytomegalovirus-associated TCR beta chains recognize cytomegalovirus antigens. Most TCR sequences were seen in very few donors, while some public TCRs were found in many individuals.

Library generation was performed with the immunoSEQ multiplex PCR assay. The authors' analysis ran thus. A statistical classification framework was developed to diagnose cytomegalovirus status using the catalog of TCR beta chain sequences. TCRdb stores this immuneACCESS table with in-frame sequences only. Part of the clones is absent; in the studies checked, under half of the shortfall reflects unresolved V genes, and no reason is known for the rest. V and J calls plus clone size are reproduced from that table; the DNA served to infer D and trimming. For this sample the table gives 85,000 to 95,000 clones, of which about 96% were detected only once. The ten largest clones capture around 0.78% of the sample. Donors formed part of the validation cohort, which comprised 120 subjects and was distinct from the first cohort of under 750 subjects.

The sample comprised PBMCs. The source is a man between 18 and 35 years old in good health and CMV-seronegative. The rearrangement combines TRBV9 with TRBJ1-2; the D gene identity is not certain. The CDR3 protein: CASSVGGYGYTF. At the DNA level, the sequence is TGTGCCAGCAGCGTAGGCGGGTATGGCTACACCTTC.